Included here is one T cell receptor beta chain sequence, with context. Its antigen remains unidentified. The V and J ends lost 6 bases and 1 base respectively, with 18 bases between them. Germline CDR1 reads MDHEN; CDR2 reads SYDVKM. The length of the CDR3 is 16 residues. Each donor's status was that of a healthy bone marrow donor. This sample was taken from a study of cytomegalovirus exposure and HLA in healthy donors. Study-wide results and caveats: More clonal expansion characterized HLA-associated TCR beta chains than equally common others in a later analysis. Investigators reported more than 150 TCR beta chains as tied to cytomegalovirus.

60 Vbeta and 13 Jbeta primers were used in PCR. Sequencing used immunoSEQ multiplex PCR; TCRdb keeps in-frame clones, though not all of them. The sample carries 90,000 to 130,000 clones, over 65% recorded once. Sequenced sample: PBMCs. The J gene is TRBJ2-5, the V gene TRBV28; TRBD1 might be the D (7 bases). The sequence was obtained from a man aged 25-45 years in good health and CMV-seropositive. CDR3 in DNA: TGTGCCAGCAGCGACACCAGGGGGGTGGCCCAAGAGACCCAGTACTTC. It specifies CASSDTRGVAQETQYF.